This T cell receptor beta chain comes out of a study of technical replicates of blood from several donors. The CDR3 sequence is 15 residues long. The germline gives CDR1 MNHEY, CDR2 SVGAGI. With 5 bases removed from V and 2 bases from J, the gap between germline ends came to 15 bases. Assay used: immunoSEQ multiplex PCR; TCRdb lists only in-frame clones, some missing. The sample includes about 67,000 clones, 95% to 97% of them seen just once. This TCR came from a human donor in good health. Sequencing input: T cells isolated from PBMCs. The chain couples TRBV6-5 to TRBJ1-2, with unresolved D. CDR3 loop: CASSGGNLRNYGYTF. CDR3 bases: TGTGCCAGCAGTGGCGGGAATCTAAGGAACTATGGCTACACCTTC.